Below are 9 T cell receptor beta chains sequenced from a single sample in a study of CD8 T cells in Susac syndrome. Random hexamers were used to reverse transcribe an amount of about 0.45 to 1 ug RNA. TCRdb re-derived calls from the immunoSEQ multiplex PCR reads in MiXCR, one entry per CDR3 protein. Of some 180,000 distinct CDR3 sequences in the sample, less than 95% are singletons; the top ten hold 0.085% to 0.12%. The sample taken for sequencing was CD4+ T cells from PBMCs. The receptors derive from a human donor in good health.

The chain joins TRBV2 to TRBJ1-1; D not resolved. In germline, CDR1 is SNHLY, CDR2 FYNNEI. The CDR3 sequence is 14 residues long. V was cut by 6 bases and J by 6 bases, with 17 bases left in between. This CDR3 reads CASRLTPEVAEAFF. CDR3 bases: TGTGCCAGCAGATTAACTCCAGAGGTCGCTGAAGCTTTCTTT. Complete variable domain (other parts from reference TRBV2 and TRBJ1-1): EPEVTQTPSHQVTQMGQEVILRCVPISNHLYFYWYRQILGQKVEFLVSFYNNEISEKSEIFDDQFSVERPDGSNFTLKIRSTKLEDSAMYFCASRLTPEVAEAFFGQGTRLTVV.

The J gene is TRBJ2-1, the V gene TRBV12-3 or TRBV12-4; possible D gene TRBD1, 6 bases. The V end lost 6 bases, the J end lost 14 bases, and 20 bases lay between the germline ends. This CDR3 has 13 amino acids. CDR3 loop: CASSPDSRGLEFF. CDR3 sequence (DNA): TGTGCCAGCAGCCCCGACTCGAGGGGGTTAGAGTTCTTC.

CDR3 in amino acids: CAWSRGDREAQPQHF. CDR3 DNA: TGTGCCTGGAGCCGAGGGGACAGGGAGGCTCAGCCCCAGCATTTT. This chain uses TRBV30 with TRBJ1-5; TRBD1 agrees at 9 bases. CDR3 length: 15 amino acids. Germline V gene lookup returns CDR1 GTSNPN and CDR2 SVGIG (reference sequence). J was trimmed by 6 bases and V by 3 bases; bases with no gene match: 9. The variable domain in full, with the rest retrieved from reference TRBV30 and TRBJ1-5, is SQTIHQWPATLVQPVGSPLSLECTVEGTSNPNLYWYRQAAGRGLQLLFYSVGIGQISSEVPQNLSASRPQDRQFILSSKKLLLSDSGFYLCAWSRGDREAQPQHFGDGTRLSIL.

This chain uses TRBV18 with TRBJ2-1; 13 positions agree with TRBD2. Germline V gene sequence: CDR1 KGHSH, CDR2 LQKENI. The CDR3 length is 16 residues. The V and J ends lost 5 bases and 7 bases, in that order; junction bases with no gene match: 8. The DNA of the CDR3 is TGTGCCAGCTCAGCCGGGACTAGCGGGATTGGTAATGAGCAGTTCTTC. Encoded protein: CASSAGTSGIGNEQFF.

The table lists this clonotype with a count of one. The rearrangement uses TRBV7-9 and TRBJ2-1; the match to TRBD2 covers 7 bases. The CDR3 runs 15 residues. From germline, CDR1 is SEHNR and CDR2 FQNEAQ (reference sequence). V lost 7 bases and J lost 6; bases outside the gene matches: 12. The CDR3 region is CASTPTGREGNEQFF. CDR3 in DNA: TGTGCCAGCACGCCAACGGGCAGGGAGGGCAATGAGCAGTTCTTC.

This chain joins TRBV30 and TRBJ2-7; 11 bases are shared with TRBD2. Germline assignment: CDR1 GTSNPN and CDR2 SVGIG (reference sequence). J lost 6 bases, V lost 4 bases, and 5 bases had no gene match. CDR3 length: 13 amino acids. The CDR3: CAWMSSGRGEQYF. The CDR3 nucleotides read TGTGCCTGGATGAGTAGCGGGAGGGGCGAGCAGTACTTC.

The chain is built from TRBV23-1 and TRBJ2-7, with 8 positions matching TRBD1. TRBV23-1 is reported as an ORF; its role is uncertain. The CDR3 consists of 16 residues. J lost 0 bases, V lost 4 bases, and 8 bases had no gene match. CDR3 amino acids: CASSPYWTGYSYEQYF. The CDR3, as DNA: TGCGCCAGCAGTCCCTATTGGACAGGGTACTCCTACGAGCAGTACTTC.

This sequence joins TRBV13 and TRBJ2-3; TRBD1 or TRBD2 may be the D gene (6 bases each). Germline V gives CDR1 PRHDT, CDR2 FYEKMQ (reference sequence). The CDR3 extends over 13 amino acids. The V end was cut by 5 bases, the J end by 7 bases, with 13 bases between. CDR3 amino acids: CASSPPGANTQYF. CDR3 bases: TGTGCCAGCAGCCCACCGGGGGCGAATACGCAGTATTTT. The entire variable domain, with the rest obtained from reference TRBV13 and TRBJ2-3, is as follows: AAGVIQSPRHLIKEKRETATLKCYPIPRHDTVYWYQQGPGQDPQFLISFYEKMQSDKGSIPDRFSAQQFSDYHSELNMSSLELGDSALYFCASSPPGANTQYFGPGTRLTVL.

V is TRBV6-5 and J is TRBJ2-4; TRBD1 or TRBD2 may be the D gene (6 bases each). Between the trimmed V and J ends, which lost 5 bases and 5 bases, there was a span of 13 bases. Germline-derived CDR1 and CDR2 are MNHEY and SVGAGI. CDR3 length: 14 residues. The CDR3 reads CASSATGAENIQYF. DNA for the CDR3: TGTGCCAGCAGTGCAACGGGGGCGGAAAACATTCAGTACTTC.